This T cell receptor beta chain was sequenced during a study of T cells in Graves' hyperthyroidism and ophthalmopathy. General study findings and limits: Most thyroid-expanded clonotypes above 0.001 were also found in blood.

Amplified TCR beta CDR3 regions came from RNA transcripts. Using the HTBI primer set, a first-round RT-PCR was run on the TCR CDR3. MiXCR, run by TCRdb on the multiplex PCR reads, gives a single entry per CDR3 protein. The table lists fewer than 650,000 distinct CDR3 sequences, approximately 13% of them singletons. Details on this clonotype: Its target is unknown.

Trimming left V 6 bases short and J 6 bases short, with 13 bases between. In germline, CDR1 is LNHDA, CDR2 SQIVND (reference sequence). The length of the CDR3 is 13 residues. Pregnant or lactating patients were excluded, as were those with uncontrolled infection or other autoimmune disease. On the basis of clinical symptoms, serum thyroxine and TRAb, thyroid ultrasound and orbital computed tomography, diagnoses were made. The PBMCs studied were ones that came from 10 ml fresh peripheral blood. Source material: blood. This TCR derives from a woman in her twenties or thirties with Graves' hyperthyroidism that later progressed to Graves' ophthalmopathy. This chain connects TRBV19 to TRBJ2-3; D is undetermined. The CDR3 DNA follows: TGTGCCAGTAGCCTAACCTTCCAGGATACGCAGTATTTT. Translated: CASSLTFQDTQYF.